A selection of T cell receptor beta chains follows, all from one sample in a study of patients and donors after allogeneic stem cell transplantation. TCRdb re-called the RT-PCR reads with MiXCR, one entry per CDR3 protein. The sample consists of about 200,000 distinct CDR3 sequences, roughly 40% of them appearing once. The sequencing sample was made of blood, either unsorted or a sorted T cell fraction (not recorded which). Receptors originate from a human donor who was either an allogeneic HSCT recipient or a stem cell or donor lymphocyte infusion donor (not recorded which). It is not recorded whose cells these are; they may come from a transplant donor. The CDR3 runs from the conserved cysteine through the conserved F or W.

j_call v_call cdr3_length cdr3_aa
TRBJ1-1 TRBV7-7 13 CASSLVRDGEAFF
TRBJ1-2 TRBV4-2 16 CASSQQRDGYNYGYTF
TRBJ2-5 TRBV6-5 15 CASSSREGIQETQYF
TRBJ2-7 TRBV6-6 12 CASSSPEYEQYF
TRBJ2-1 TRBV12-3/TRBV12-4 15 CASSLGHVAYNEQFF
TRBJ1-5 TRBV6-5 14 CASSEQGAGQPQHF
TRBJ2-7 TRBV12-3/TRBV12-4 13 CASSDRVAYEQYF
TRBJ2-1 TRBV7-2 17 CASSLDRLAVSYNEQFF
TRBJ2-7 TRBV27 11 CASKQPYEQYF
TRBJ1-4 TRBV10-3 14 CAISEGGVGEKLFF
TRBJ2-1 TRBV4-2 16 CASSQDGPQGRDEQFF
TRBJ2-3 TRBV6-5 14 CASFGGGLADTQYF
TRBJ2-7 TRBV10-3 14 CAISPRTGVGEQYF
TRBJ1-1 TRBV28 12 CASGRMTAEAFF
TRBJ1-1 TRBV5-1 12 CASSFVGTEAFF
TRBJ2-1 TRBV6-2/TRBV6-3 15 CASSWGVAVYNEQFF
TRBJ2-2 TRBV19 14 CASKWTTNTGELFF
TRBJ1-1 TRBV15 12 CATSRANTEAFF
TRBJ1-5 TRBV4-3 15 CASSPRGGLNQPQHF
TRBJ2-1 TRBV29-1 15 CSVAEDLSSYNEQFF
TRBJ1-2 TRBV12-3/TRBV12-4 14 CASSLERTVYGYTF
TRBJ1-1 TRBV7-9 15 CASSLDRGGNTEAFF
TRBJ1-3 TRBV7-2 17 CASSLLRQYSSGNTIYF
TRBJ1-1 TRBV7-2 17 CASSLASWAGTNTEAFF
TRBJ2-3 TRBV7-9 15 CASSSEGLATDTQYF
TRBJ1-1 TRBV4-3 17 CASSQETGWVYDTEAFF
TRBJ1-1 TRBV6-5 18 CATRDRVIWAKMNTEAFF
TRBJ2-3 TRBV7-2 16 CASSLAFTLRADTQYF
TRBJ2-3 TRBV6-5 12 CASSSGRDTQYF
TRBJ1-1 TRBV19 13 CASSIRVRTEAFF
TRBJ1-6 TRBV5-1 17 CASSLSRAGAGNSPLHF
TRBJ2-1 TRBV7-8 18 CASSLEGTGGRSGNEQFF
TRBJ1-2 TRBV6-2/TRBV6-3 16 CASSYPLDRMNYGYTF
TRBJ2-2 TRBV27 13 CASSPTPTGELFF
TRBJ1-1 TRBV2 14 CASIRLQENTEAFF
TRBJ1-2 TRBV29-1 11 CSVEERYGYTF
TRBJ2-1 TRBV5-6 13 CASSLGGLGEQFF
TRBJ1-1 TRBV5-1 13 CASKRTGDIEAFF
TRBJ1-1 TRBV4-3 17 CASSQDLGGTGLTEAFF
TRBJ2-1 TRBV4-3 17 CASSQDLRPGWNNEQFF
TRBJ2-7 TRBV4-1 15 CASSQEDSMAYEQYF
TRBJ2-7 TRBV20-1 14 CSDSLWRDSYEQYF
TRBJ2-7 TRBV25-1 17 CASSEWGRQGFPSEQYF
TRBJ1-1 TRBV27 13 CASSRDITTEAFF
TRBJ1-3 TRBV28 15 CASSRQGAGGNTIYF
TRBJ1-4 TRBV5-1 13 CASYRDTNEKLFF
TRBJ1-1 TRBV10-3 13 CAINLSGGTEAFF
TRBJ1-2 TRBV4-3 15 CASSQGSDRGDGYTF
TRBJ2-3 TRBV4-3 18 CASSQDEDRGMSTDTQYF
TRBJ1-4 TRBV20-1 15 CSARVPTPSREKLFF
TRBJ1-2 TRBV7-8 13 CASSLRHLNGYTF
TRBJ1-2 TRBV19 12 CASSDRPYGYTF
TRBJ1-1 TRBV5-1 13 CASSPWVDTEAFF
TRBJ2-1 TRBV19 13 CASSIEGGAEQFF
TRBJ2-3 TRBV6-5 14 CASQTSGSGDTQYF